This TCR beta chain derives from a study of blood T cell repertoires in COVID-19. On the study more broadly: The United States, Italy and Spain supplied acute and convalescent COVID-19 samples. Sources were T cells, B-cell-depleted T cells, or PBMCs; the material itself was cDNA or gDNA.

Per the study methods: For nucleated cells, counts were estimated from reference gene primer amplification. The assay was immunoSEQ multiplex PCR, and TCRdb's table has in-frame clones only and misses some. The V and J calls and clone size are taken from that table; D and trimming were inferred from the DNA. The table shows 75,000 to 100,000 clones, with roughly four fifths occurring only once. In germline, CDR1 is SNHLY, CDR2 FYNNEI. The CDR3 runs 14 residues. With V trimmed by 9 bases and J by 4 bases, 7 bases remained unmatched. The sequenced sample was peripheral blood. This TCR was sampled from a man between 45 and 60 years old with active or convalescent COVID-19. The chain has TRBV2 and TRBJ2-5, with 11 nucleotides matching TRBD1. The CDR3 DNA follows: TGTGCCAGTGGGGGGACAGGGGGTACAGAGACCCAGTACTTC. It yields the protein CASGGTGGTETQYF.